This T cell receptor (beta chain) is drawn from a study of blood T cell repertoires in COVID-19. Study as a whole: Donors in the United States, Italy and Spain gave samples during acute or convalescent COVID-19. T cells, B-cell-depleted T cells, or PBMCs provided the cDNA or gDNA that served as material.

The age range of participants was 18 to 89 years, with residence in fewer than 25 US areas. Method: immunoSEQ multiplex PCR; TCRdb's copy keeps in-frame clones and lacks some. The sample yields approximately 270,000 clones, roughly nine tenths seen once. The clonotype was recovered from a human donor in a cohort exposed to, infected with or recovered from COVID-19 (not recorded which). The donor label of this sample is uncertain. Sequencing was performed on PBMCs or T cells enriched from blood (not recorded which).

DNA of the CDR3: TGTGCTTTCGGACAGGGTTACACTGAAGCTTTCTTT. It codes for CAFGQGYTEAFF. The chain joins TRBV5-4 to TRBJ1-1, with 8 bases that match TRBD1. Looked up from germline, CDR1 is SGHNT and CDR2 is YYREEE (reference sequence). This CDR3 contains 12 residues.